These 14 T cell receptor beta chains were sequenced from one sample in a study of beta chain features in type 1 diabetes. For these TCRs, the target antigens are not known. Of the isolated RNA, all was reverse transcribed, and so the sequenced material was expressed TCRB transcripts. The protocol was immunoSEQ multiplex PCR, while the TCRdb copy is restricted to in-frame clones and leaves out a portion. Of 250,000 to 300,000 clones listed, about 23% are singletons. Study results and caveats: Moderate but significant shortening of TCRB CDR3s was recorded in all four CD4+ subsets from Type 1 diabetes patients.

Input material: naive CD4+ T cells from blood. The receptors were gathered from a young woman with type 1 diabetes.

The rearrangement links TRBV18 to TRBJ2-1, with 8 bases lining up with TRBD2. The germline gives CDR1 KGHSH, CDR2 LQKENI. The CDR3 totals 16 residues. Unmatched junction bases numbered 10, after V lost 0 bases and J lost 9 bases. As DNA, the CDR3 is TGTGCCAGCTCACCACCGGTCAGCGGGAGTTGGGGTGAGCAGTTCTTC. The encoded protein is CASSPPVSGSWGEQFF.

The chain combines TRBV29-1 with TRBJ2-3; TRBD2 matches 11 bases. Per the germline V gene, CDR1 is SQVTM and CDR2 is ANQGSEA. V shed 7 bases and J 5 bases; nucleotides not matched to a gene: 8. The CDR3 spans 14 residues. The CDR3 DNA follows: TGCAGCGCCTCTAGCGGGAGGCGGCAAGATACGCAGTATTTT. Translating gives CSASSGRRQDTQYF.

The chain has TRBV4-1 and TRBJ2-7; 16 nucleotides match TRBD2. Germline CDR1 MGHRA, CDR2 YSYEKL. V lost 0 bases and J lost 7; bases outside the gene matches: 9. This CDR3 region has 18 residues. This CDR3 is CASSQEMGLAGGRREQYF. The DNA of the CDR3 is TGCGCCAGCAGCCAAGAGATGGGACTAGCGGGAGGGAGACGGGAGCAGTACTTC.

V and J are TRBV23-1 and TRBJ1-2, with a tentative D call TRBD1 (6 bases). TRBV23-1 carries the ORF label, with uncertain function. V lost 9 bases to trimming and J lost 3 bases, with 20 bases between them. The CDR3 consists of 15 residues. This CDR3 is CASPRLGGPDYGYTF. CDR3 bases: TGCGCCAGTCCGCGGTTGGGGGGGCCAGACTATGGCTACACCTTC.

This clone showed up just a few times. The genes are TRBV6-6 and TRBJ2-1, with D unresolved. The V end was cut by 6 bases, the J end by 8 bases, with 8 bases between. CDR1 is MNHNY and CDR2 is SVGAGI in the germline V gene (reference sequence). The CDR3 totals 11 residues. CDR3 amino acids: CASSGIDEQFF. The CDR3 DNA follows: TGTGCCAGCAGCGGTATTGATGAGCAGTTCTTC.

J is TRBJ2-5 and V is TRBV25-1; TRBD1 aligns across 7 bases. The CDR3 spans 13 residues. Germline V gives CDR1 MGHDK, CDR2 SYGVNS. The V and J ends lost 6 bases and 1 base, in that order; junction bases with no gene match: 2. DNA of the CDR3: TGTGCCAGCAGGGGACAGAGCCAAGAGACCCAGTACTTC. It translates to CASRGQSQETQYF.

As DNA, the CDR3 is TGCGCCAGCAGTCAATTGAGGAGGGGCTATGGCTACACCTTC. Residues: CASSQLRRGYGYTF. The V and J genes are TRBV23-1 and TRBJ1-2; D is possibly TRBD1 (5 bases). TRBV23-1 belongs to the ORF category, with a function that is uncertain. The CDR3 runs to 14 residues. Trimming left V 1 base short and J 4 bases short, with 10 bases between.

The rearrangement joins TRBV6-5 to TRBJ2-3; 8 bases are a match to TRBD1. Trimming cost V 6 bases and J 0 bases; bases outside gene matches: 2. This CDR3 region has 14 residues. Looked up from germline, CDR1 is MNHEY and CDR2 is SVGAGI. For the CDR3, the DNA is TGTGCCAGCAGCAGGGGGCCAAGCACAGATACGCAGTATTTT. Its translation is CASSRGPSTDTQYF.

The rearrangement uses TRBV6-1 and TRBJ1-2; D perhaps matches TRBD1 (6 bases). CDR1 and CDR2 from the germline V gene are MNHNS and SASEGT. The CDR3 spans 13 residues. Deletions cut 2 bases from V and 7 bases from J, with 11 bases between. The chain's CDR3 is CASSELQGGGYTF. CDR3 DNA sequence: TGTGCCAGCAGTGAACTACAGGGCGGTGGCTACACCTTC.

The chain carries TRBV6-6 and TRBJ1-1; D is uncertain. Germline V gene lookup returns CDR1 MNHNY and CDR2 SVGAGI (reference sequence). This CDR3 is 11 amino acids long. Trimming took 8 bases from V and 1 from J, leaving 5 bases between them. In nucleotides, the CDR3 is TGTGCCAGCTCCTCGAACACTGAAGCTTTCTTT. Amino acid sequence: CASSSNTEAFF.

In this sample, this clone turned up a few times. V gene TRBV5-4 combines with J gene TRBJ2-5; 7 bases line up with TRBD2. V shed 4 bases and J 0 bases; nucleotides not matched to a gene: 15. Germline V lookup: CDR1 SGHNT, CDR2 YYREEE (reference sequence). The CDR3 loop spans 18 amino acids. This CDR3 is CASSVRDYLLGDQETQYF. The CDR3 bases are TGTGCCAGCAGCGTCCGGGACTACCTATTAGGCGACCAAGAGACCCAGTACTTC.

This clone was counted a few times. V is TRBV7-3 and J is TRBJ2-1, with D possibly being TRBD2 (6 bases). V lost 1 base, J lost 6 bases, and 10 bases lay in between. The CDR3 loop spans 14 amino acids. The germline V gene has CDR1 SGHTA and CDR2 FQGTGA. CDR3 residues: CASSLKVTSNEQFF. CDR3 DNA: TGTGCCAGCAGCTTAAAAGTGACTAGCAATGAGCAGTTCTTC.

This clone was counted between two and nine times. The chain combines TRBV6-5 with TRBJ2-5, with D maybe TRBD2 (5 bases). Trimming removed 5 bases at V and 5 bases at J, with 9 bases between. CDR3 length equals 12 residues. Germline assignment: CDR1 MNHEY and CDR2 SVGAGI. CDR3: CASSRRGETQYF. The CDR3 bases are TGTGCCAGCAGTCGAAGAGGGGAGACCCAGTACTTC.

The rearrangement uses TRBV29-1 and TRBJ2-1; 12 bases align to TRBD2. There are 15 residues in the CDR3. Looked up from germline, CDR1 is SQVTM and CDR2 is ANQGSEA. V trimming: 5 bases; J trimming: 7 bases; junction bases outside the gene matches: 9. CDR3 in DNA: TGCAGCGTTAACCCTCTAGCGGGAGGGCGAAATGAGCAGTTCTTC. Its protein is CSVNPLAGGRNEQFF.